This T cell receptor (beta chain) was sequenced in a study of shared clonotypes between healthy human individuals. Repertoires were generated with immunoSEQ multiplex PCR, while TCRdb's copy carries only in-frame clones and drops some. The repertoire holds fewer than 500,000 clones, with about 79% as singletons. V lost 5 bases, J lost 5 bases, and 8 bases lay in between. Per the germline V gene, CDR1 is MNHNS and CDR2 is SASEGT. CDR3 length: 12 amino acids. Material for sequencing was PBMCs. The source of this sequence is a woman aged 35 to 49 in good health. Some clones in this sample may be carry-over from other donors' samples. V is TRBV6-1 and J is TRBJ2-3; D unclear. CDR3 region: CASSPSRDTQYF. In nucleotides, the CDR3 is TGTGCCAGCAGTCCTTCAAGAGATACGCAGTATTTT.